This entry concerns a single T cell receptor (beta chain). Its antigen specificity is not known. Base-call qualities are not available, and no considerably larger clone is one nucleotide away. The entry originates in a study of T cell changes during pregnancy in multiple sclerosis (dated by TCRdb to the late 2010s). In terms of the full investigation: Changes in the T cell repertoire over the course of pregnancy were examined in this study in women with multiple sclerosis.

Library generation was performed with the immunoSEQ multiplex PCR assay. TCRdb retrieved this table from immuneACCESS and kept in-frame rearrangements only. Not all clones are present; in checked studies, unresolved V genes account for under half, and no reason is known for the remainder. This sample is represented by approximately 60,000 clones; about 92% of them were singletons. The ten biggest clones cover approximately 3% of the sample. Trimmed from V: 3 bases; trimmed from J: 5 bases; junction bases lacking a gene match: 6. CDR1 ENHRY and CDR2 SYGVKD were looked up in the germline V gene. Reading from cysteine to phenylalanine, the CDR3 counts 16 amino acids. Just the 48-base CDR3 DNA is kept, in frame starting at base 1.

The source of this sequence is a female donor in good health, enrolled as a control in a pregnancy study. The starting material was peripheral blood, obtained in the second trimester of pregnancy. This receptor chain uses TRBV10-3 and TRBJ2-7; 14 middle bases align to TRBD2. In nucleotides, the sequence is TGTGCCATCAGTGAAAGGGGACTAGCGGGAGTAAACGAGCAGTACTTC. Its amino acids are CAISERGLAGVNEQYF.